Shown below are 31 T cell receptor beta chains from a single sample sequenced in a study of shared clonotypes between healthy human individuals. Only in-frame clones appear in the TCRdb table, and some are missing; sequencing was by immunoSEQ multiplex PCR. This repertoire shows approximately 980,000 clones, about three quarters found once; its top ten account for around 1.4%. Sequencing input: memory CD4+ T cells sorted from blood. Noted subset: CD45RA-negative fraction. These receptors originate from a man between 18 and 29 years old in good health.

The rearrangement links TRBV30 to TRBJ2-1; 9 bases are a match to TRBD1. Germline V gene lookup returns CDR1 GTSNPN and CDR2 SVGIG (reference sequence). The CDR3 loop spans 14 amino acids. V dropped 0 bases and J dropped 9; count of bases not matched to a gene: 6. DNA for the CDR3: TGTGCCTGGAGTGTAAGGACAGGGGCGGGTGAGCAGTTCTTC. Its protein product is CAWSVRTGAGEQFF.

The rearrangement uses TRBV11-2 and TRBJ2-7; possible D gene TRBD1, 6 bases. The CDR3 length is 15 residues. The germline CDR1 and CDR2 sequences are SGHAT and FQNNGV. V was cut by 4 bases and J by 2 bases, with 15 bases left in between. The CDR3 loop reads CASSSLRDKPYEQYF. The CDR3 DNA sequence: TGTGCCAGCAGCTCGCTCCGGGACAAACCCTACGAGCAGTACTTC.

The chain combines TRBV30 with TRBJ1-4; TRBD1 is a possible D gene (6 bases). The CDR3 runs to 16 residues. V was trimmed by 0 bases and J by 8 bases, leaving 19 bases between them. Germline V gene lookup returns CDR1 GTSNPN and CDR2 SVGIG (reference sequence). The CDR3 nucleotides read TGTGCCTGGAGTGTACGGGCAGGGGAAATGAGCGAAAAACTGTTTTTT. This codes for CAWSVRAGEMSEKLFF.

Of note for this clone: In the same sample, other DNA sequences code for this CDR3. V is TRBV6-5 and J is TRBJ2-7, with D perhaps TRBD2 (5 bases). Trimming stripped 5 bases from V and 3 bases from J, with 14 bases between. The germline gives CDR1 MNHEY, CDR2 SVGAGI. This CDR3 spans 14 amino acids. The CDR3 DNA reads TGTGCCAGCAGTCTAAGAGGAGGAGGCTACGAGCAGTACTTC. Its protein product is CASSLRGGGYEQYF.

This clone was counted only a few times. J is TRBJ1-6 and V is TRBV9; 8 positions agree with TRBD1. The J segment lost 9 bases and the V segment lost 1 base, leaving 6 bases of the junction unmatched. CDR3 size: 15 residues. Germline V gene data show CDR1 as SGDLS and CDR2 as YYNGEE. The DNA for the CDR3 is TGTGCCAGCAGCGTATCGGGACAGGACCCTTCACCCCTCCACTTT. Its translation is CASSVSGQDPSPLHF.

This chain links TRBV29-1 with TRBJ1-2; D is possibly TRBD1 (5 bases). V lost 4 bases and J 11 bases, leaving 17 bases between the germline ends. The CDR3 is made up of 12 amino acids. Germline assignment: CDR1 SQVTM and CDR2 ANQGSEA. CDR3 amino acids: CSVGGGALGYTF. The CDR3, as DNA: TGCAGCGTTGGGGGCGGCGCCCTTGGGTACACCTTC.

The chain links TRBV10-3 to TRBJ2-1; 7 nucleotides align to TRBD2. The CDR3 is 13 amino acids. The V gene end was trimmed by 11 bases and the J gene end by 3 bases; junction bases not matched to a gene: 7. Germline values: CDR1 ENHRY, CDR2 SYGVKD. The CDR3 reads CAAAGGIYNEQFF. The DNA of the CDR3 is TGTGCCGCGGCCGGGGGGATCTACAATGAGCAGTTCTTC.

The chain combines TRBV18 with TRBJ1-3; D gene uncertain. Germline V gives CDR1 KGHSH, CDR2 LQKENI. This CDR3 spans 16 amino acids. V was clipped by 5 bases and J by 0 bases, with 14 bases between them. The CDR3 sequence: CASSSSTPSSGNTIYF. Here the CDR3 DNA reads TGTGCCAGCTCAAGCTCGACGCCTAGCTCTGGAAACACCATATATTTT.

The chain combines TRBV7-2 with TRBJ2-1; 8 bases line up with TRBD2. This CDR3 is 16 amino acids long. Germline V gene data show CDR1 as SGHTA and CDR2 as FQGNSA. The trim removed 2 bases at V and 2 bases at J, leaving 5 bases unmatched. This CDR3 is CASSLSGRAAYNEQFF. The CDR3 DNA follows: TGTGCCAGCAGCTTATCCGGGAGGGCCGCCTACAATGAGCAGTTCTTC.

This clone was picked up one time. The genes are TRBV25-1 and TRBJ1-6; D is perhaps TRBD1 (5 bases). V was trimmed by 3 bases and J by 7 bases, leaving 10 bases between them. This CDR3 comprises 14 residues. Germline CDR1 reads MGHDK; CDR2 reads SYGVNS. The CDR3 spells CASSEGRVNSPLHF. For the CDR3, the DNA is TGTGCCAGCAGTGAGGGACGGGTGAATTCACCCCTCCACTTT.

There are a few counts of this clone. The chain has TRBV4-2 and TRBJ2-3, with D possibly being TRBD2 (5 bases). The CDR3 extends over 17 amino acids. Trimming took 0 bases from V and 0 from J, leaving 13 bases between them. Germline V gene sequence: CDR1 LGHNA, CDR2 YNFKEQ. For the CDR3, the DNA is TGTGCCAGCAGCCAAGATCTCGCGGGTACTAGCACAGATACGCAGTATTTT. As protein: CASSQDLAGTSTDTQYF.

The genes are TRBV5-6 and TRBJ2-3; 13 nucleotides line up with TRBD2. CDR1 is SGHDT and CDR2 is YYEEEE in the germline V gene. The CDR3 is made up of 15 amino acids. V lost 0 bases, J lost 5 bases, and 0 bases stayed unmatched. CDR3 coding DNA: TGTGCCAGCAGCTTGGGGACTAGCGGGAGAGATACGCAGTATTTT. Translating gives CASSLGTSGRDTQYF.

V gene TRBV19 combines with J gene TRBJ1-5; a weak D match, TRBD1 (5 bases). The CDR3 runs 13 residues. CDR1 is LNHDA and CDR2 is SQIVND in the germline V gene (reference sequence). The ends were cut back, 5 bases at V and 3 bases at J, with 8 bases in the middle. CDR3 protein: CASSWGNNQPQHF. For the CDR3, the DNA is TGTGCCAGTAGTTGGGGCAACAATCAGCCCCAGCATTTT.

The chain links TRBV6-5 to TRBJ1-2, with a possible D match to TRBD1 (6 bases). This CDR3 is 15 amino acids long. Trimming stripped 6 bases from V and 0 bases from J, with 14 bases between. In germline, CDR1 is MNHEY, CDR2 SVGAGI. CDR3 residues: CASRELGGTNYGYTF. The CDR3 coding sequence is TGTGCCAGCAGGGAGCTAGGGGGAACTAACTATGGCTACACCTTC.

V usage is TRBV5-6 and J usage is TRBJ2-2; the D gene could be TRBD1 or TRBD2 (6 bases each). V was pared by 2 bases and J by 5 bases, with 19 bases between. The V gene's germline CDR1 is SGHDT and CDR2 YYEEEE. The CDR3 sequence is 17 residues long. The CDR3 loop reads CASSLKFRGLGTGELFF. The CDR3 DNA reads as TGTGCCAGCAGCTTAAAATTCAGGGGACTGGGGACCGGGGAGCTGTTTTTT.

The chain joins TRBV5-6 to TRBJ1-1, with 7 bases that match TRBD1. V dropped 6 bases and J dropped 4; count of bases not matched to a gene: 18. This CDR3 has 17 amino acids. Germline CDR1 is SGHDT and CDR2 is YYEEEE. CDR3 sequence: CASNLGRFTGASTEAFF. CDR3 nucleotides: TGTGCCAGCAATCTGGGACGATTTACAGGGGCGAGCACTGAAGCTTTCTTT.

In DNA, the CDR3 is TGTGCCATCAGGCAGGGTAGCACTGAAGCTTTCTTT. This codes for CAIRQGSTEAFF. This chain joins TRBV10-3 and TRBJ1-1; weak D call: TRBD1 (5 bases). The CDR3 is made up of 12 amino acids. V gave up 6 bases and J gave up 4 bases, with 9 bases separating them. The germline V gene encodes CDR1 ENHRY and CDR2 SYGVKD.

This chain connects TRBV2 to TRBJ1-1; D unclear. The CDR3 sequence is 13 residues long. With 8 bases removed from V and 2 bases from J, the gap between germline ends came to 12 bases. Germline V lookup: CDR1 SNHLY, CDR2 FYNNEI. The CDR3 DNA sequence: TGTGCCAGCTTGCACAAACCAAACACTGAAGCTTTCTTT. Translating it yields CASLHKPNTEAFF.

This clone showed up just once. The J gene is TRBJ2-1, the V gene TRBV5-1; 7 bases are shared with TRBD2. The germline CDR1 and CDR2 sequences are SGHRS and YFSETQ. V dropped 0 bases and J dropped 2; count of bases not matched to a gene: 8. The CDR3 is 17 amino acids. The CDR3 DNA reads TGCGCCAGCAGCTTGGAGGGGTCAGCGGGGCCCTACAATGAGCAGTTCTTC. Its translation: CASSLEGSAGPYNEQFF.

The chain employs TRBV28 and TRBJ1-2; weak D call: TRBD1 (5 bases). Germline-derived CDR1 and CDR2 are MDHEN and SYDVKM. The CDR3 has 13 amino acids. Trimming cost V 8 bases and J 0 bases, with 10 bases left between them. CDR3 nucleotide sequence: TGTGCCAGCGGTACAGGATCTAACTATGGCTACACCTTC. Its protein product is CASGTGSNYGYTF.

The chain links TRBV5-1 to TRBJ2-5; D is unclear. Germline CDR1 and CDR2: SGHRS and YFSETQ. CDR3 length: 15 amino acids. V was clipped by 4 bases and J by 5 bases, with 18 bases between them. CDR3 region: CASSRTDPSSETQYF. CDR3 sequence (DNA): TGCGCCAGCAGCAGAACGGACCCGTCAAGTGAGACCCAGTACTTC.

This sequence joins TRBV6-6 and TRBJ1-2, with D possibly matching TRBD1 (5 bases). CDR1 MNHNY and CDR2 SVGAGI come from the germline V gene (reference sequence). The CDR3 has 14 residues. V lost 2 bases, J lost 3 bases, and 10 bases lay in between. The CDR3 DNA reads TGTGCCAGCAGTTACGGGGCATCTCACTATGGCTACACCTTC. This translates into CASSYGASHYGYTF.

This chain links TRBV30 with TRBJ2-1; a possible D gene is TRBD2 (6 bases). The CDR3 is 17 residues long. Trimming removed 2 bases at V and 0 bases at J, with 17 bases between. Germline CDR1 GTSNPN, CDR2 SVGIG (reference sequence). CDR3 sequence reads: CAWSTNLAPSSYNEQFF. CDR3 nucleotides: TGTGCCTGGAGTACCAATCTAGCGCCTAGCTCCTACAATGAGCAGTTCTTC. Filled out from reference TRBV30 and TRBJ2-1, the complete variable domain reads SQTIHQWPATLVQPVGSPLSLECTVEGTSNPNLYWYRQAAGRGLQLLFYSVGIGQISSEVPQNLSASRPQDRQFILSSKKLLLSDSGFYLCAWSTNLAPSSYNEQFFGPGTRLTVL.

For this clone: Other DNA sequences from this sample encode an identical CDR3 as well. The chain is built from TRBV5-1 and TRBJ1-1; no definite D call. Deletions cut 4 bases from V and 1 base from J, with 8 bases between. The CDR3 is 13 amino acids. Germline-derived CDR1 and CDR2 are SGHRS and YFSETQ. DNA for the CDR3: TGCGCCAGCAGCCTTTCTCAGAACACTGAAGCTTTCTTT. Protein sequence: CASSLSQNTEAFF.

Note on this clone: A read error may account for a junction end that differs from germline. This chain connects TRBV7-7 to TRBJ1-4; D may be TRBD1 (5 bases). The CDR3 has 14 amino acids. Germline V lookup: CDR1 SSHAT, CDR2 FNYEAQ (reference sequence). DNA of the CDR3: TGTGCTAGCAGCCCAGGGATGGGGAGAGAAAAACTGTTTTTT. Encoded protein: CASSPGMGREKLFF.

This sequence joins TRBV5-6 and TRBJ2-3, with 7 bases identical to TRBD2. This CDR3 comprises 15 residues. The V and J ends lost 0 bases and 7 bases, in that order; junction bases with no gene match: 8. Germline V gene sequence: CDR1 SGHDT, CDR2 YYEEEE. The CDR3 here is CASSLGRAGFHTQYF. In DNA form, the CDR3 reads TGTGCCAGCAGCTTGGGGCGAGCGGGGTTCCATACGCAGTATTTT.

CDR3 protein: CASSLRQDNSPLHF. DNA for the CDR3: TGTGCCAGCAGCTTACGACAGGATAATTCACCCCTCCACTTT. This chain connects TRBV9 to TRBJ1-6; weak D call: TRBD1 (6 bases). The CDR3 is made up of 14 amino acids. V lost 4 bases and J 5 bases, leaving 10 bases between the germline ends. Germline-derived CDR1 and CDR2 are SGDLS and YYNGEE. The complete variable domain, with remaining parts taken from reference TRBV9 and TRBJ1-6, reads DSGVTQTPKHLITATGQRVTLRCSPRSGDLSVYWYQQSLDQGLQFLIQYYNGEERAKGNILERFSAQQFPDLHSELNLSSLELGDSALYFCASSLRQDNSPLHFGNGTRLTVT.

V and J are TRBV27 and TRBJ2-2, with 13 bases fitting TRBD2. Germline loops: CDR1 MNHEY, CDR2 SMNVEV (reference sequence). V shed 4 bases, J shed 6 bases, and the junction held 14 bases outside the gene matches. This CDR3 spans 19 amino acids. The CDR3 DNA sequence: TGTGCCAGCAGTTCAACTAGCGGGAGGGCCTCATTCGGTCCCGGGGAGCTGTTTTTT. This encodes CASSSTSGRASFGPGELFF.

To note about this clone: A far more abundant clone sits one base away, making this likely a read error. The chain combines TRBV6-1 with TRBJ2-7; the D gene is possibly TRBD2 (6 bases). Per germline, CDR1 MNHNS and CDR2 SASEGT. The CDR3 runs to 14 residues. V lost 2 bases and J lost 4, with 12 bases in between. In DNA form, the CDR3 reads TGTGCCAGCAGTGAACAAAGCGGGCGGTACGAGCAGTACTTC. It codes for CASSEQSGRYEQYF.

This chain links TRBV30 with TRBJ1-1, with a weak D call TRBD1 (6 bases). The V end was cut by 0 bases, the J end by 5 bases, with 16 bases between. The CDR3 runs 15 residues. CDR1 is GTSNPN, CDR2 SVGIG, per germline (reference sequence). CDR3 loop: CAWSVRSGQGTEAFF. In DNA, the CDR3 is TGTGCCTGGAGTGTACGATCCGGGCAGGGGACTGAAGCTTTCTTT. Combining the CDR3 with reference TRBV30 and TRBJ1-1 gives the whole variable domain SQTIHQWPATLVQPVGSPLSLECTVEGTSNPNLYWYRQAAGRGLQLLFYSVGIGQISSEVPQNLSASRPQDRQFILSSKKLLLSDSGFYLCAWSVRSGQGTEAFFGQGTRLTVV.

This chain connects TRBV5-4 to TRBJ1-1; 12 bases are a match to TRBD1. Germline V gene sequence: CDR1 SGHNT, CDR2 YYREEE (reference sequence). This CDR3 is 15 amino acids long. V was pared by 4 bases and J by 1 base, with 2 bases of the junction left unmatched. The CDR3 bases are TGTGCCAGCAGCATGGGACAGGGGGCGAACACTGAAGCTTTCTTT. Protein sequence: CASSMGQGANTEAFF. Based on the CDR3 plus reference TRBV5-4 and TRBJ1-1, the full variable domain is ETGVTQSPTHLIKTRGQQVTLRCSSQSGHNTVSWYQQALGQGPQFIFQYYREEENGRGNFPPRFSGLQFPNYSSELNVNALELDDSALYLCASSMGQGANTEAFFGQGTRLTVV.